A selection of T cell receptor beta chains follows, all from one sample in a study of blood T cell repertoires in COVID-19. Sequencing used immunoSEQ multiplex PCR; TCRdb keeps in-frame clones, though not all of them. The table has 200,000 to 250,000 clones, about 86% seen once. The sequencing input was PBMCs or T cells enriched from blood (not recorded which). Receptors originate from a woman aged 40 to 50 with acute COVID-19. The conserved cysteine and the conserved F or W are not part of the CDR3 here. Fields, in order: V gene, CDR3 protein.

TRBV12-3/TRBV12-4 ASSPNRVDGYT
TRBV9 ASSVGSGLKETQY
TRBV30 AWSVRLDSQF
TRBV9 ASSPWGGDDEQF
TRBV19 ASSISLPGQGPYEQY
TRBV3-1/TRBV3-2 ASSQDRPTSGSPNEQF
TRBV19 ASSILGTGLSTEAF
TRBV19 ASSIETSSEQF
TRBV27 ASSLSTDYTEAF
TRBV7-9 ASSSTGTGS
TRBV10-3 ATEGLAGESEQY
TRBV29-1 SVESGGTGPQEYQETQY
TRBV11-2 ASSQTGTSGWGRETQY
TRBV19 ASSRFRDLAGNTIY
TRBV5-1 ASSFQQGNIQY
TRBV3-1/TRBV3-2 ASSQEPHRGQGYNEQF
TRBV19 ASRLSGGGTDTQY
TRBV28 ASSLTGGITEAF
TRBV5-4 ASSPRAGAVGETQY
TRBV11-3 ASSSTGTPLSSYNSPLH
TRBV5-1 ASSQGGGTYGYEQY
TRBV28 ASSSPGLLNTIY
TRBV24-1 ATSDHPSGGDPSYNEQF
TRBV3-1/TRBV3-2 ASSQGVAGALTEAF
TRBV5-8 ASSLDRGTYNEQF
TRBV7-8 ASSLELKNTGELF
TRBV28 ASSFSVEAF
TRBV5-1 ASSPPWIAGGNNEQF
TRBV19 ASSVSGGHYGYT
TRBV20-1 SAPDRNTIY